The 12 T cell receptor beta chains below were found in one sample sequenced in a study of shared clonotypes between healthy human individuals. This table comes from immunoSEQ multiplex PCR, and its TCRdb copy is limited to in-frame clones, with some not included. Found here are under 650,000 clones, approximately 95% of them singletons; the top ten hold under 0.06%. The sequenced sample consisted of naive CD4+ T cells sorted from blood. The subset denotes: CD45RA+ positively selected. These receptors all come from a woman aged 30 to 39 in good health.

This chain uses TRBV5-4 with TRBJ2-7; D remains unclear. The V gene's germline CDR1 is SGHNT and CDR2 YYREEE (reference sequence). The CDR3 extends over 14 amino acids. Trimming took 5 bases from V and 0 from J, leaving 12 bases between them. Written as DNA, the CDR3 is TGTGCCAGCAGTTTAGATTCGAGCTCCTACGAGCAGTACTTC. As protein: CASSLDSSSYEQYF.

V usage is TRBV28 and J usage is TRBJ1-1; possibly TRBD1 for D (5 bases). Germline-derived CDR1 and CDR2 are MDHEN and SYDVKM. The CDR3 is 11 residues long. V dropped 11 bases and J dropped 8 bases, with 15 bases sitting between them. CDR3 loop: CAVTRGREAFF. CDR3 nucleotides: TGTGCCGTGACCCGGGGCCGGGAAGCTTTCTTT.

The chain links TRBV28 to TRBJ2-3, with TRBD2 matching over 7 bases. The CDR3 covers 16 residues. The V and J ends lost 4 bases and 1 base, in that order; junction bases with no gene match: 8. In germline, CDR1 is MDHEN, CDR2 SYDVKM. The CDR3 coding sequence is TGTGCCAGCAGTTCCCCCTTCCGGGGGGGCACAGATACGCAGTATTTT. Translated: CASSSPFRGGTDTQYF.

The CDR3 sequence: CASSSGFSGRRQETQYF. The DNA for the CDR3 is TGTGCCAGCAGCTCCGGGTTTAGCGGGAGGCGTCAAGAGACCCAGTACTTC. This rearrangement joins TRBV7-9 to TRBJ2-5, with TRBD2 matching over 10 bases. Germline assignment: CDR1 SEHNR and CDR2 FQNEAQ (reference sequence). This CDR3 spans 17 amino acids. With 4 bases clipped from V and 2 bases from J, the junction kept 10 bases outside the gene matches. Based on the CDR3 plus reference TRBV7-9 and TRBJ2-5, the full variable domain is DTGVSQNPRHKITKRGQNVTFRCDPISEHNRLYWYRQTLGQGPEFLTYFQNEAQLEKSRLLSDRFSAERPKGSFSTLEIQRTEQGDSAMYLCASSSGFSGRRQETQYFGPGTRLLVL.

This clone was found once. The chain uses TRBV6-4 and TRBJ1-3, with TRBD1 as a possible D gene (6 bases). This CDR3 spans 15 amino acids. The V gene's germline CDR1 is MRHNA and CDR2 SNTAGT. Between the trimmed V and J ends, which lost 3 bases and 2 bases, there was a span of 11 bases. Here the CDR3 DNA reads TGTGCCAGCAGTGAGGCAGGGGCCCCTGGAAACACCATATATTTT. Encoded protein: CASSEAGAPGNTIYF.

The chain has TRBV9 and TRBJ2-5; 10 bases align to TRBD2. The germline V gene encodes CDR1 SGDLS and CDR2 YYNGEE. This CDR3 contains 16 residues. J lost 5 bases, V lost 0 bases, and 7 bases had no gene match. Here the CDR3 DNA reads TGTGCCAGCAGCGTAGGGGCTAGCGGGAGTCCGGAGACCCAGTACTTC. Protein product: CASSVGASGSPETQYF. Full variable domain (missing parts from reference TRBV9 and TRBJ2-5): DSGVTQTPKHLITATGQRVTLRCSPRSGDLSVYWYQQSLDQGLQFLIQYYNGEERAKGNILERFSAQQFPDLHSELNLSSLELGDSALYFCASSVGASGSPETQYFGPGTRLLVL.

This chain connects TRBV9 to TRBJ2-5; D uncertain. The DNA end is a closer match to TRBJ2-7, so the J assignment may be wrong. Looked up from germline, CDR1 is SGDLS and CDR2 is YYNGEE. This CDR3 has 15 amino acids. CDR3 DNA sequence: TGTGCCAGCAGCCCCTTTGTTGGGCGACCCTACGAGCAGTACTTC. It codes for CASSPFVGRPYEQYF.

This CDR3 reads CASSGTSGRASEEQFF. CDR3 DNA sequence: TGTGCCAGCAGCGGGACTAGCGGGAGGGCCTCGGAGGAGCAGTTCTTC. The chain employs TRBV5-4 and TRBJ2-1; 16 positions agree with TRBD2. CDR3 length: 16 amino acids. Germline V CDR1 and CDR2: SGHNT, YYREEE (reference sequence). The junction had 8 bases not matched to a gene; V was cut back by 4 bases and J by 10 bases.

The chain joins TRBV27 to TRBJ1-2; maybe TRBD1 (5 bases). The CDR3 runs to 15 residues. Trimming shortened V by 6 bases and J by 4 bases, and 18 bases separated the two germline ends. Germline-derived CDR1 and CDR2 are MNHEY and SMNVEV (reference sequence). The CDR3 DNA reads as TGTGCCAGCAGCCCATGGGTCCCTGGGGGCTATGGCTACACCTTC. Encoded protein: CASSPWVPGGYGYTF.

The chain carries TRBV6-4 and TRBJ1-2; TRBD1 aligns across 10 bases. The CDR3 is 15 residues long. Trimming at V came to 2 bases and at J to 8 bases, leaving 8 bases not matched to a gene. Germline loops: CDR1 MRHNA, CDR2 SNTAGT. CDR3: CASSDPGTGDDGYTF. CDR3 sequence (DNA): TGTGCCAGCAGTGACCCCGGGACAGGGGATGACGGCTACACCTTC.

This sequence joins TRBV28 and TRBJ2-7, with TRBD2 identical over 8 bases. The CDR3 extends over 12 amino acids. Germline V gene data show CDR1 as MDHEN and CDR2 as SYDVKM. The ends lost 5 bases at V and 4 bases at J; junction bases unmatched: 1. The CDR3 spells CASSPGGYEQYF. The DNA of the CDR3 is TGTGCCAGCAGTCCGGGGGGGTACGAGCAGTACTTC.

The V gene is TRBV5-5, the J gene TRBJ2-5; TRBD1 matches at 9 bases. CDR3 length equals 14 residues. Germline lookup yields CDR1 SGHKS and CDR2 YYEKEE (reference sequence). Trimming took 2 bases from V and 7 from J; bases not matched to a gene: 6. Here the CDR3 reads CASSFGQGRVTQYF. The CDR3 DNA follows: TGTGCCAGCAGCTTCGGACAGGGGAGGGTGACCCAGTACTTC.